This TCR beta chain originates from a study of Graves' ophthalmopathy and Graves' hyperthyroidism. This clonotype was counted many times. Its antigen is not known. Newly diagnosed, the hyperthyroidism patients had under 2 months' duration and were aged 18 to 65. The sequenced template was RNA, covering the TCR beta CDR3 region. The workflow started with a first-round RT-PCR run with HTBI primers and then moved on to a second-round multiplex PCR. TCRdb fed the multiplex PCR reads into MiXCR, producing one record per CDR3 protein. The sample has over a million distinct CDR3 sequences, 35% to 40% seen once; the top ten hold around 10%. The CDR3 loop spans 13 amino acids. Germline CDR1 is SGHNT and CDR2 is YYREEE (reference sequence). V lost 0 bases and J lost 10, with 8 bases in between. Study-wide results and limits: A model of 13 signatures distinguished ophthalmopathy from stable hyperthyroidism at 85% to 90% sensitivity and 81.08% specificity. Clonotypes were expanded in thyroid at above 0.001 frequency, and most also appeared in blood.

The gene calls are TRBV5-4 and TRBJ1-6; no firm D call. Sequencing input: peripheral blood or thyroid tissue (not recorded which). The TCR comes from an adult man with Graves' hyperthyroidism. CDR3 sequence: CASSLGAESPLHF. In nucleotides, the CDR3 is TGTGCCAGCAGCTTGGGTGCGGAGTCACCCCTCCACTTT.